Each of the 20 T cell receptor beta chains below was sequenced from the same sample in a study of blood T cell repertoires in COVID-19. The protocol was immunoSEQ multiplex PCR, while the TCRdb copy is restricted to in-frame clones and leaves out a portion. Of 200,000 to 250,000 clones listed, roughly 82% are singletons. Sample: peripheral blood. These receptors originate from a man aged 45-60 years with active or convalescent COVID-19.

The V and J genes are TRBV5-1 and TRBJ1-2; 12 bases map to TRBD1. CDR1 and CDR2 (germline): SGHRS, YFSETQ. J was trimmed by 8 bases and V by 5 bases; bases with no gene match: 4. This CDR3 contains 13 residues. CDR3 nucleotide sequence: TGCGCCAGCAGGGAAGGGACAGGGGGCGGCTACACCTTC. Protein product: CASREGTGGGYTF.

This rearrangement joins TRBV2 to TRBJ1-3; D gene uncertain. V lost 6 bases, J lost 0 bases, and 15 bases lay in between. The CDR3 extends over 16 amino acids. Germline V lookup: CDR1 SNHLY, CDR2 FYNNEI. CDR3 residues: CASRPKGLLSGNTIYF. The CDR3 DNA follows: TGTGCCAGCAGACCCAAAGGACTCCTCTCTGGAAACACCATATATTTT.

The chain couples TRBV19 to TRBJ2-1; TRBD2 matches at 9 bases. Germline assignment: CDR1 LNHDA and CDR2 SQIVND (reference sequence). The CDR3 covers 14 residues. V shed 4 bases and J 7 bases; nucleotides not matched to a gene: 5. The CDR3 coding sequence is TGTGCCAGTAGTAGCGGGAGGGACGGGAATGAGCAGTTCTTC. It translates to CASSSGRDGNEQFF.

This chain uses TRBV10-3 with TRBJ1-1; 7 bases fit TRBD1. Trimming removed 3 bases from V and 6 bases from J; junction bases left unmatched: 1. This CDR3 is built from 12 residues. Germline V CDR1 and CDR2: ENHRY, SYGVKD. DNA of the CDR3: TGTGCCATCAGTGAAACAGGGGCTGAAGCTTTCTTT. Translation: CAISETGAEAFF.

The sample holds a few counts of this clone. V is TRBV28 and J is TRBJ1-2; possible D gene TRBD1, 6 bases. CDR3 size: 14 residues. CDR1 and CDR2 from the germline V gene are MDHEN and SYDVKM. V shed 5 bases and J shed 1 base, with 11 bases lying between them. The CDR3 spells CASSLDRFNYGYTF. In DNA form, the CDR3 reads TGTGCCAGCAGTCTAGACAGGTTTAACTATGGCTACACCTTC.

V usage is TRBV7-3 and J usage is TRBJ2-1; 10 positions agree with TRBD2. This CDR3 region has 16 residues. After removal of 1 base from V and 4 bases from J, the junction contained 4 bases not matched to a gene. Per germline, CDR1 SGHTA and CDR2 FQGTGA. CDR3 DNA: TGTGCCAGCAGCTTAAGAGCGGGAGGGGGTTACAATGAGCAGTTCTTC. Protein: CASSLRAGGGYNEQFF.

This chain connects TRBV9 to TRBJ1-2; D gene uncertain. The V end was cut by 5 bases, the J end by 4 bases, with 15 bases between. The CDR3 covers 14 residues. From germline, CDR1 is SGDLS and CDR2 YYNGEE. In nucleotides, the CDR3 is TGTGCCAGCAGTTCAGGTTCGGGGAGCTATGGCTACACCTTC. This sequence encodes CASSSGSGSYGYTF. Supplemented by reference TRBV9 and TRBJ1-2, the full variable domain reads DSGVTQTPKHLITATGQRVTLRCSPRSGDLSVYWYQQSLDQGLQFLIQYYNGEERAKGNILERFSAQQFPDLHSELNLSSLELGDSALYFCASSSGSGSYGYTFGSGTRLTVV.

J is TRBJ2-7 and V is TRBV5-8, with TRBD2 matching over 10 bases. This CDR3 contains 15 residues. The germline V gene encodes CDR1 SGHTS and CDR2 YDEGEE. With V trimmed by 4 bases and J by 7 bases, 11 bases remained unmatched. The DNA of the CDR3 is TGTGCCAGCAGCCCAGGACTAGCGGAAGTTATAGAGCAGTACTTC. Translating it yields CASSPGLAEVIEQYF.

This clone was counted a single time. The gene calls are TRBV28 and TRBJ2-7; D ambiguous. Trimming removed 3 bases from V and 1 base from J, with 10 bases in between. Germline V gives CDR1 MDHEN, CDR2 SYDVKM. The CDR3 consists of 14 residues. The CDR3 loop is CASSLAGRSYEQYF. The CDR3 nucleotides read TGTGCCAGCAGTTTGGCTGGCAGATCCTACGAGCAGTACTTC.

The chain carries TRBV6-5 and TRBJ2-7; 10 bases align to TRBD1. V was pared by 5 bases and J by 5 bases, with 9 bases of the junction left unmatched. The germline CDR1 and CDR2 sequences are MNHEY and SVGAGI. This CDR3 is 15 amino acids long. The CDR3 DNA follows: TGTGCCAGCAGTAACCGGGACAGGGGTGCCCACGAGCAGTACGTC. Translation gives CASSNRDRGAHEQYV.

The chain employs TRBV6-2 or TRBV6-3 and TRBJ1-1, with 10 bases aligning to TRBD1. The V gene's germline CDR1 is MNHEY and CDR2 SVGEGT. The J segment lost 3 bases and the V segment lost 2 bases, leaving 6 bases of the junction unmatched. CDR3 length: 16 amino acids. CDR3: CASSYAPDRGDTEAFF. CDR3 in DNA: TGTGCCAGCAGTTACGCCCCGGACAGGGGGGACACTGAAGCTTTCTTT.

The CDR3, as DNA: TGTGCCAGCAGTTCTTATTTCGGGACAGCCTACAATGAGCAGTTCTTC. Amino acids: CASSSYFGTAYNEQFF. The V gene is TRBV6-2 or TRBV6-3, the J gene TRBJ2-1, with 7 bases lining up with TRBD1. Losses at the gene ends were 4 bases for V and 2 bases for J; bases not matched to a gene: 8. The CDR3 runs to 16 residues. Per germline, CDR1 MNHEY and CDR2 SVGEGT.

The chain recombines TRBV24-1 with TRBJ2-3; 11 positions match TRBD2. CDR3 length: 16 amino acids. The germline gives CDR1 KGHDR, CDR2 SFDVKD. The trim removed 4 bases at V and 4 bases at J, leaving 6 bases unmatched. In DNA, the CDR3 is TGTGCCACCAGTGACCCTACTAGCGGGAGAGCAGATACGCAGTATTTT. Translation gives CATSDPTSGRADTQYF.

CDR3 DNA sequence: TGCGCCAGCAGCTTGGCAGGGACAGATGGTGAAGCTTTCTTT. This gives the protein CASSLAGTDGEAFF. The rearrangement links TRBV5-1 to TRBJ1-1; 7 bases map to TRBD1. CDR1 and CDR2 from the germline V gene are SGHRS and YFSETQ. The length of the CDR3 is 14 residues. J gave up 7 bases and V 0 bases, and 6 bases lay outside the gene matches.

The chain has TRBV6-5 and TRBJ1-1; the D is unclear. V lost 2 bases and J 0 bases, leaving 10 bases between the germline ends. The germline gives CDR1 MNHEY, CDR2 SVGAGI. CDR3 length: 15 amino acids. The CDR3 spells CASSYTRELNTEAFF. The DNA of the CDR3 is TGTGCCAGCAGTTACACGCGGGAGCTGAACACTGAAGCTTTCTTT.

V and J are TRBV5-5 and TRBJ2-5; 9 bases map to TRBD1. The CDR3 is made up of 16 amino acids. With 0 bases clipped from V and 5 bases from J, the junction kept 8 bases outside the gene matches. Germline values: CDR1 SGHKS, CDR2 YYEKEE (reference sequence). Here the CDR3 DNA reads TGTGCCAGCAGCTTGGAATGGGGACAGGGCGGGGAGACCCAGTACTTC. Its translation: CASSLEWGQGGETQYF.

This chain uses TRBV10-3 with TRBJ1-1; D is possibly TRBD1 (5 bases). The V gene lost 7 bases and the J gene lost 5 bases, with 20 bases spanning the gap. Germline assignment: CDR1 ENHRY and CDR2 SYGVKD. The CDR3 sequence is 15 residues long. As DNA, the CDR3 is TGTGCCATCAAAGTGGCGGGCAGGGAGGAGACTGAAGCTTTCTTT. It encodes CAIKVAGREETEAFF.

V gene TRBV5-1 combines with J gene TRBJ2-7, with TRBD2 identical over 10 bases. Germline V gives CDR1 SGHRS, CDR2 YFSETQ. The CDR3 runs 17 residues. J was trimmed by 0 bases and V by 2 bases; bases with no gene match: 8. The CDR3 region is CASSFPSGRGFSYEQYF. CDR3 in DNA: TGCGCCAGCAGCTTTCCTAGCGGGAGAGGGTTCTCCTACGAGCAGTACTTC.

This chain uses TRBV19 with TRBJ2-4; 7 bases map to TRBD1. The V gene's germline CDR1 is LNHDA and CDR2 SQIVND (reference sequence). This CDR3 is 17 amino acids long. V shed 5 bases and J 3 bases; nucleotides not matched to a gene: 13. The CDR3 loop is CASSRKTGAGVKNIQYF. In nucleotides, the CDR3 is TGTGCCAGTAGTCGAAAAACAGGGGCAGGGGTCAAAAACATTCAGTACTTC.

This rearrangement joins TRBV5-1 to TRBJ2-7; D is ambiguous. Germline values: CDR1 SGHRS, CDR2 YFSETQ. This CDR3 is built from 14 residues. Trimming took 0 bases from V and 3 from J, leaving 10 bases between them. This chain's CDR3 is CASSLDRVIYEQYF. In DNA, the CDR3 is TGCGCCAGCAGCTTGGACCGGGTTATCTACGAGCAGTACTTC.